Presented here are 7 T cell receptor beta chains from one specimen sequenced in a study of blood T cell repertoires in COVID-19. The protocol was immunoSEQ multiplex PCR, while the TCRdb copy is restricted to in-frame clones and leaves out a portion. The sample shows 200,000 to 300,000 clones, roughly 85% of them seen only once. Sequencing was performed on PBMCs or T cells enriched from blood (not recorded which). The receptors were gathered from a woman between 50 and 59 years old with acute COVID-19.

The chain combines TRBV5-1 with TRBJ2-1, with 13 bases matching TRBD2. CDR3 length: 15 amino acids. Germline V gene sequence: CDR1 SGHRS, CDR2 YFSETQ. V was clipped by 4 bases and J by 3 bases; unmatched bases: 1. The CDR3 nucleotides are TGCGCCAGCAGCACTAGCGGGGGGGTCTACAATGAGCAGTTCTTC. This codes for CASSTSGGVYNEQFF.

The gene calls are TRBV7-2 and TRBJ2-7, with 10 positions matching TRBD1. In germline, CDR1 is SGHTA, CDR2 FQGNSA. Trimming removed 3 bases from V and 4 bases from J; junction bases left unmatched: 15. CDR3 size: 18 residues. CDR3 residues: CASSFTGTGAISWYEQYF. As DNA, the CDR3 is TGTGCCAGCAGCTTTACCGGGACAGGGGCTATCTCATGGTACGAGCAGTACTTC.

The rearrangement joins TRBV18 to TRBJ1-4, with a tentative D call TRBD1 (5 bases). Germline V gives CDR1 KGHSH, CDR2 LQKENI. The CDR3 is 13 amino acids. V gave up 4 bases and J gave up 7 bases, with 10 bases separating them. This CDR3 is CASSQGWGEKLFF. As DNA, the CDR3 is TGTGCCAGCTCACAGGGGTGGGGTGAAAAACTGTTTTTT.

The chain couples TRBV3-1 (or the pseudogene TRBV3-2) to TRBJ1-2, with TRBD1 as a possible D gene (5 bases). Germline V gene lookup returns CDR1 LGHDT and CDR2 YNNKEL (reference sequence). The CDR3 contains 15 residues. Between the trimmed V and J ends, which lost 3 bases and 4 bases, there was a span of 15 bases. The CDR3 DNA reads TGTGCCAGCAGCCAGGATTTACAGGCACCCTATGGCTACACCTTC. Its translation: CASSQDLQAPYGYTF.

The V call is TRBV4-3, the J call TRBJ1-2; TRBD1 aligns across 9 bases. J lost 5 bases, V lost 1 base, and 8 bases had no gene match. This CDR3 contains 16 residues. The V gene's germline CDR1 is LGHNA and CDR2 YSLEER. The CDR3, as DNA: TGCGCCAGCAGCCAAGTGTCGGGACAGGGTCTTTATGGCTACACCTTC. Protein sequence: CASSQVSGQGLYGYTF.

The chain carries TRBV29-1 and TRBJ1-3, with D unclear. There are 13 residues in the CDR3. The V and J ends lost 1 base and 0 bases respectively, with 4 bases between them. Germline lookup yields CDR1 SQVTM and CDR2 ANQGSEA. CDR3 DNA: TGCAGCGTTGAAGTCAGCTCTGGAAACACCATATATTTT. Encoded protein: CSVEVSSGNTIYF.

The chain combines TRBV10-3 with TRBJ2-2; 7 bases fit TRBD1. Germline CDR1 and CDR2: ENHRY and SYGVKD. The CDR3 contains 16 residues. The ends lost 2 bases at V and 6 bases at J; junction bases unmatched: 9. CDR3 coding DNA: TGTGCCATCAGTGAGACAACAGGGGCGGGCGCCGGGGAGCTGTTTTTT. Translation gives CAISETTGAGAGELFF.